The present entry profiles one T cell receptor beta chain with its context. Study members were between about 18 and 100 years old and lived in 24 US regions. Profiled with immunoSEQ multiplex PCR; TCRdb holds only in-frame clones, not every one. The data contain about 300,000 clones, 86% of them singletons. V was trimmed by 2 bases and J by 1 base, leaving 9 bases between them. CDR1 and CDR2 from the germline V gene are SGHRS and YFSETQ. This CDR3 has 14 amino acids. The data were taken from a study of blood T cell repertoires in COVID-19. This sequence was found in a woman aged 18 to 35 who had recovered from COVID-19. The specimen was PBMCs or T cells enriched from blood (not recorded which). The V call is TRBV5-1, the J call TRBJ1-1; D perhaps matches TRBD1 (5 bases). CDR3 sequence: CASSFRAENTEAFF. For the CDR3, the DNA is TGCGCCAGCAGCTTCAGGGCGGAGAACACTGAAGCTTTCTTT. The full variable domain, with the rest looked up from reference TRBV5-1 and TRBJ1-1, is KAGVTQTPRYLIKTRGQQVTLSCSPISGHRSVSWYQQTPGQGLQFLFEYFSETQRNKGNFPGRFSGRQFSNSRSEMNVSTLELGDSALYLCASSFRAENTEAFFGQGTRLTVV.